The clone carrying this T cell receptor beta chain was seen more than once but under ten times. What it binds is unknown. Expressed TCRB transcripts were sequenced because the entire RNA isolate underwent reverse transcription. Assay: immunoSEQ multiplex PCR; the TCRdb copy retains only in-frame clones and omits some. The sample consists of about 280,000 clones, approximately 15% of them appearing once. This sample was included in a study of beta chain features in type 1 diabetes. General study findings and limits: TCRB CDR3s from Type 1 diabetes patients were moderately but significantly shorter in all four CD4+ subsets.

The CDR3 covers 14 residues. V was clipped by 5 bases and J by 5 bases; unmatched bases: 7. The germline gives CDR1 SGHTA, CDR2 FQGNSA. The rearrangement joins TRBV7-2 to TRBJ2-7; 9 bases fit TRBD2. This clonotype was obtained from a man aged 18 to 30 with type 1 diabetes. The sequencing sample was made of naive CD4+ T cells from blood. CDR3 residues: CASSRGGGLDEQYF. The CDR3 coding sequence is TGTGCCAGCAGCCGCGGGGGGGGCCTGGACGAGCAGTACTTC.